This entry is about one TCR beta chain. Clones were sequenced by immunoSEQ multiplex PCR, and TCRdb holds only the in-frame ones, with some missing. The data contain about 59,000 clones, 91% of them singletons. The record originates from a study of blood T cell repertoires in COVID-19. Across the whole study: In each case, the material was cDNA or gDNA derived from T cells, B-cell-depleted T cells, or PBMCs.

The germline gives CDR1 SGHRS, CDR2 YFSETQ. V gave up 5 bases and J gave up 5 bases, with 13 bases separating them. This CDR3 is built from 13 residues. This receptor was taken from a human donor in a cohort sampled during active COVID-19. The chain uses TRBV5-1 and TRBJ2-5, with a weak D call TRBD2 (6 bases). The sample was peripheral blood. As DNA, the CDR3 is TGCGCCAGCAGAAGGGACTCCGCGGAGACCCAGTACTTC. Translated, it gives CASRRDSAETQYF.